The T cell receptor (beta chain) described here comes from a study of shared clonotypes between healthy human individuals. The germline CDR1 and CDR2 sequences are SGHRS and YFSETQ. V shed 0 bases, J shed 6 bases, and the junction held 6 bases outside the gene matches. The CDR3 has 15 residues. Profiling relied on immunoSEQ multiplex PCR, and the TCRdb table lists in-frame clones only, not all of them. The repertoire holds 980,000 or so clones, with 76% as singletons. The chain employs TRBV5-1 and TRBJ1-5; 7 bases match TRBD1. Sequences were obtained from memory CD4+ T cells sorted from blood. Stated subset: CD45RA-negative fraction. This TCR was recovered from a young man in good health. CDR3 loop: CASSLAGGMGQPQHF. The CDR3 nucleotides are TGCGCCAGCAGCTTGGCAGGGGGAATGGGTCAGCCCCAGCATTTT.